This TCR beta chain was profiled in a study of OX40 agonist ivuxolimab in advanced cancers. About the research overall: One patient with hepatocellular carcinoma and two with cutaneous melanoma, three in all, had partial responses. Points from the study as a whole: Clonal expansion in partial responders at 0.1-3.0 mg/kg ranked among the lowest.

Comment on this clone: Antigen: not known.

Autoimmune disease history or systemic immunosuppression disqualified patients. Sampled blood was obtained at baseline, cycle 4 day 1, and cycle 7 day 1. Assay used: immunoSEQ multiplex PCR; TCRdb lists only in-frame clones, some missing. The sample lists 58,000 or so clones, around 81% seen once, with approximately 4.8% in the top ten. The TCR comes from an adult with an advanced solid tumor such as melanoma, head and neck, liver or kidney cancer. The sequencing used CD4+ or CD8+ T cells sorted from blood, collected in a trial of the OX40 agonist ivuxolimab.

The DNA of the CDR3 is TGTGCCAGTAGTATTAGTATTGGTCAGCCCCAGCATTTT. It specifies CASSISIGQPQHF. This rearrangement joins TRBV19 to TRBJ1-5; D remains unclear. The ends were cut back, 3 bases at V and 6 bases at J, with 9 bases in the middle. The CDR3 totals 13 residues. Per germline, CDR1 LNHDA and CDR2 SQIVND (reference sequence).